This entry describes one T cell receptor beta chain. A junction boundary mismatches the germline segment, possibly from a read error. The CDR3 spans 14 residues. Germline V gene sequence: CDR1 PRHDT, CDR2 FYEKMQ (reference sequence). The data were obtained in a study of T cells in Graves' hyperthyroidism and ophthalmopathy. Study-wide background: The blood sample was taken at first diagnosis, before treatment began.

Preceding any ophthalmopathy symptoms, the blood sample dates from first hyperthyroidism diagnosis. TCR beta CDR3 regions were amplified from RNA. Initially, a first-round RT-PCR of the TCR CDR3 employed the HTBI primer set. From the multiplex PCR reads, TCRdb called clonotypes with MiXCR, one entry per CDR3 protein. The sample has hundreds of thousands of distinct CDR3 sequences, approximately 14% seen once. The V gene is TRBV13, the J gene TRBJ2-7; 10 bases match TRBD2. The sample was blood. The TCR originated in a woman aged 18-35 years with Graves' hyperthyroidism that later progressed to Graves' ophthalmopathy. CDR3 in DNA: TGTGCCAGCAGCCAAGCGGGAGGGCCTTACGAGCGGTACTTC. Translating it yields CASSQAGGPYERYF.